The present T cell receptor (beta chain) was sequenced within a study of blood T cell repertoires in COVID-19. For the study at large: Samples representing acute and convalescent COVID-19 were sourced from the United States, Italy and Spain. T cells, B-cell-depleted T cells, or PBMCs supplied cDNA or gDNA.

Trimming shortened V by 5 bases and J by 3 bases, and 10 bases separated the two germline ends. The CDR3 runs 13 residues. Germline V gives CDR1 SGHTA, CDR2 FQGNSA. Source study methods: Amplification of reference gene primers was used by the study to estimate nucleated cell counts. Here immunoSEQ multiplex PCR was the method, and the copy in TCRdb shows in-frame clones only, minus some. V, J and clone size are taken as reported in that table, and D and trimming were inferred from the DNA itself. The repertoire has 200,000 to 300,000 clones, nearly 95% of them found once; the top ten carry roughly 0.89%. Those enrolled in Seattle joined during active infection and were followed longitudinally afterward.

The chain uses TRBV7-2 and TRBJ1-2; tentative D call: TRBD1 (5 bases). The sequenced sample was peripheral blood. This clonotype originated in a man in his thirties or forties with COVID-19, enrolled during active disease. In DNA form, the CDR3 reads TGTGCCAGCAGCCCGACAGTAGACTATGGCTACACCTTC. Its translation: CASSPTVDYGYTF. The whole variable domain, remainder taken from reference TRBV7-2 and TRBJ1-2, is GAGVSQSPSNKVTEKGKDVELRCDPISGHTALYWYRQSLGQGLEFLIYFQGNSAPDKSGLPSDRFSAERTGGSVSTLTIQRTQQEDSAVYLCASSPTVDYGYTFGSGTRLTVV.